This passage covers 12 T cell receptor beta chains from one sample sequenced in a study of shared clonotypes between healthy human individuals. CD8 cells classed as naive were CD45RO-negative and positively selected for CCR7, excluding terminally differentiated effector memory CD45RA+ cells. Profiling relied on immunoSEQ multiplex PCR, and the TCRdb table lists in-frame clones only, not all of them. The sample has over 2 million clones; about 95% are singletons. The sequencing input was naive CD8+ T cells sorted from blood. Every receptor here comes from a man aged 18 to 30 in good health.

V usage is TRBV18 and J usage is TRBJ1-1; 7 bases match TRBD1. This CDR3 region has 11 residues. V lost 3 bases and J lost 8; bases outside the gene matches: 0. Germline assignment: CDR1 KGHSH and CDR2 LQKENI. The CDR3 loop is CASSPDREAFF. DNA of the CDR3: TGTGCCAGCTCACCGGACAGGGAAGCTTTCTTT.

For this clone: The same CDR3 can be traced to other DNA sequences in this sample. The rearrangement links TRBV6-5 to TRBJ1-6; the match to TRBD1 covers 10 bases. V shed 3 bases and J 8 bases; nucleotides not matched to a gene: 1. CDR3 size: 14 residues. From germline, CDR1 is MNHEY and CDR2 SVGAGI. This CDR3 reads CASSYGQGDSPLHF. CDR3 coding DNA: TGTGCCAGCAGTTATGGACAGGGGGATTCACCCCTCCACTTT.

This chain uses TRBV27 with TRBJ1-2; 9 bases are a match to TRBD1. This CDR3 spans 14 amino acids. CDR1 is MNHEY, CDR2 SMNVEV, per germline (reference sequence). The J segment lost 8 bases and the V segment lost 6 bases, leaving 10 bases of the junction unmatched. The CDR3 sequence: CASSSTGGNLGYTF. CDR3 bases: TGTGCCAGCAGCTCGACAGGGGGGAACCTCGGCTACACCTTC.

The chain joins TRBV6-6 to TRBJ2-7; tentative D call: TRBD1 (5 bases). The germline V gene encodes CDR1 MNHNY and CDR2 SVGAGI (reference sequence). CDR3 length equals 15 residues. The V gene lost 0 bases and the J gene lost 3 bases, with 12 bases spanning the gap. The CDR3 bases are TGTGCCAGCAGTTACTCGAAGGCAGGGAACTACGAGCAGTACTTC. This codes for CASSYSKAGNYEQYF.

The chain joins TRBV21-1 to TRBJ2-7; the D call of TRBD1 is as the table states it, not checked on the DNA. TRBV21-1 is recorded as a pseudogene. The CDR3 consists of 16 residues. Here the CDR3 DNA reads TGTGCCAGCAGCAAAGCGCAGGGACAGGGTGCCTACGAGCAGTACTTC. Amino acid sequence: CASSKAQGQGAYEQYF.

This chain links TRBV7-2 with TRBJ2-1, with 7 bases fitting TRBD2. This CDR3 region has 15 residues. The V and J ends lost 1 base and 5 bases, in that order; junction bases with no gene match: 5. Germline-derived CDR1 and CDR2 are SGHTA and FQGNSA. This CDR3 reads CASSLEAGRDNEQFF. In nucleotides, the CDR3 is TGTGCCAGCAGCTTAGAAGCGGGAAGGGACAATGAGCAGTTCTTC.

The gene calls are TRBV27 and TRBJ2-5, with 12 bases identical to TRBD1. CDR1 and CDR2 (germline): MNHEY, SMNVEV (reference sequence). The CDR3 consists of 14 residues. V shed 4 bases, J shed 4 bases, and the junction held 1 base outside the gene matches. The CDR3 is CASSWDRGLETQYF. The DNA for the CDR3 is TGTGCCAGCAGTTGGGACAGGGGGCTAGAGACCCAGTACTTC.

The rearrangement joins TRBV11-2 to TRBJ2-3, with D uncertain. The CDR3 extends over 15 amino acids. V was cut by 6 bases and J by 0 bases, with 13 bases left in between. Germline CDR1 reads SGHAT; CDR2 reads FQNNGV. The CDR3 sequence: CASRGSDGSTDTQYF. The CDR3 nucleotides read TGTGCCAGCAGGGGATCCGACGGAAGCACAGATACGCAGTATTTT. The full variable domain, with the rest looked up from reference TRBV11-2 and TRBJ2-3, is EAGVAQSPRYKIIEKRQSVAFWCNPISGHATLYWYQQILGQGPKLLIQFQNNGVVDDSQLPKDRFSAERLKGVDSTLKIQPAKLEDSAVYLCASRGSDGSTDTQYFGPGTRLTVL.

V gene TRBV7-9 combines with J gene TRBJ1-1; the D gene is possibly TRBD1 (5 bases). CDR3 size: 16 residues. The germline V gene has CDR1 SEHNR and CDR2 FQNEAQ (reference sequence). Trimming stripped 1 base from V and 0 bases from J, with 12 bases between. CDR3 coding DNA: TGTGCCAGCAGCTTAGGACCACAGGTCATGAACACTGAAGCTTTCTTT. Amino acids: CASSLGPQVMNTEAFF. Using reference TRBV7-9 and TRBJ1-1 for the parts outside the CDR3, the full variable domain is DTGVSQNPRHKITKRGQNVTFRCDPISEHNRLYWYRQTLGQGPEFLTYFQNEAQLEKSRLLSDRFSAERPKGSFSTLEIQRTEQGDSAMYLCASSLGPQVMNTEAFFGQGTRLTVV.

This rearrangement joins TRBV7-9 to TRBJ1-4; no clear D gene. Trimming cost V 6 bases and J 5 bases, with 19 bases left between them. Germline CDR1 and CDR2: SEHNR and FQNEAQ (reference sequence). The CDR3 sequence is 16 residues long. CDR3 nucleotides: TGTGCCAGCAGTCCGGTAACCGGGCCTCAAAATGAAAAACTGTTTTTT. It encodes CASSPVTGPQNEKLFF.

The rearrangement uses TRBV11-2 and TRBJ1-4; TRBD1 matches 7 bases. With 0 bases clipped from V and 8 bases from J, the junction kept 6 bases outside the gene matches. CDR1 is SGHAT, CDR2 FQNNGV, per germline. The CDR3 is made up of 15 amino acids. The CDR3 DNA follows: TGTGCCAGCAGCTTAGAAGGGGGCTGGGAGGAAAAACTGTTTTTT. Translation: CASSLEGGWEEKLFF.

The chain employs TRBV5-4 and TRBJ1-1, with 11 bases that match TRBD1. The CDR3 spans 15 residues. Germline trimming cut 1 base from V and 5 bases from J; bases unmatched to any gene: 4. Per germline, CDR1 SGHNT and CDR2 YYREEE (reference sequence). This CDR3 reads CASSLSGQGATEAFF. CDR3 bases: TGTGCCAGCAGCTTGTCTGGACAGGGGGCGACTGAAGCTTTCTTT.